This T cell receptor (beta chain) was found in a study of patients and donors after allogeneic stem cell transplantation. From the RT-PCR reads, TCRdb called clonotypes with MiXCR, one entry per CDR3 protein. The data hold approximately 170,000 distinct CDR3 sequences, with roughly 31% observed a single time. Deletions cut 3 bases from V and 8 bases from J, with 7 bases between. The CDR3 runs to 11 residues. CDR1 is DFQATT and CDR2 is SNEGSKA in the germline V gene (reference sequence). The J gene is TRBJ2-2, the V gene TRBV20-1, with D unclear. The sequenced sample consisted of blood, either unsorted or a sorted T cell fraction (not recorded which). The receptor was isolated from a human donor who was either an allogeneic HSCT recipient or a stem cell or donor lymphocyte infusion donor (not recorded which). It is not recorded whose cells these are; they may come from a transplant donor. CDR3 in amino acids: CSARGWGELFF. The CDR3 DNA reads TGCAGTGCTAGGGGCTGGGGGGAGCTGTTTTTT.